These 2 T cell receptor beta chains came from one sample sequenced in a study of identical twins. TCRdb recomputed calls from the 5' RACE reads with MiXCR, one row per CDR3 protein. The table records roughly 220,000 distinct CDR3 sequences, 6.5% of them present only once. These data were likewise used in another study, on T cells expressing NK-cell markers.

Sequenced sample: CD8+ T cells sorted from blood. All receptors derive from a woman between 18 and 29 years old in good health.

The CDR3 coding sequence is TGCGCCAGCAGCTTGGGCGGTCAGGGTAACAACGAGCAGTACTTC. Amino acids: CASSLGGQGNNEQYF. The rearrangement joins TRBV5-1 to TRBJ2-7; tentative D call: TRBD1 (5 bases). The CDR3 consists of 15 residues. Trimming stripped 0 bases from V and 5 bases from J, with 15 bases between. Germline CDR1 SGHRS, CDR2 YFSETQ.

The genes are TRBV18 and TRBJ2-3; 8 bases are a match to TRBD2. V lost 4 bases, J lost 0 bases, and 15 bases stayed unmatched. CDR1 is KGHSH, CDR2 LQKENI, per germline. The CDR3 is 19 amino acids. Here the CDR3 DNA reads TGTGCCAGCTCACGACTTGGTAGCGGGGACTACCCTAGCACAGATACGCAGTATTTT. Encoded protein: CASSRLGSGDYPSTDTQYF.